A single sample is the source of the 19 T cell receptor beta chains below, sequenced in a study of T cell responses to AZD1222 COVID-19 vaccine. Method: immunoSEQ multiplex PCR; TCRdb's copy keeps in-frame clones and lacks some. This sample has approximately 140,000 clones, with 90% to 95% found just once. The source was peripheral blood, collected on day 0 of AZD1222 vaccination. The receptors shown here come from an adult in good health.

The chain is built from TRBV5-4 and TRBJ2-7; no reliable D call. The CDR3 has 14 residues. Between the trimmed V and J ends, which lost 4 bases and 2 bases, there was a span of 13 bases. Germline CDR1 reads SGHNT; CDR2 reads YYREEE (reference sequence). The CDR3 nucleotides are TGTGCCAGCAGCCCTAGTCCTCTTGCCTACGAGCAGTACGTC. Its translation is CASSPSPLAYEQYV.

There are a few counts of this clone. V usage is TRBV4-2 and J usage is TRBJ2-5; 8 bases are shared with TRBD2. Germline V gene data show CDR1 as LGHNA and CDR2 as YNFKEQ. The CDR3 runs 15 residues. V lost 1 base and J lost 5; bases outside the gene matches: 6. CDR3 loop: CASSQGGSGMETQYF. The CDR3 nucleotides read TGTGCCAGCAGCCAAGGCGGTAGCGGGATGGAGACCCAGTACTTC.

This rearrangement joins TRBV6-5 to TRBJ2-7; the match to TRBD2 covers 9 bases. CDR3 size: 15 residues. Germline-derived CDR1 and CDR2 are MNHEY and SVGAGI. The trim removed 6 bases at V and 4 bases at J, leaving 10 bases unmatched. The CDR3 DNA is TGTGCCAGCAGCCGCTCGGGACTAGCCCTTTACGAGCAGTACGTC. Encoded protein: CASSRSGLALYEQYV.

The J gene is TRBJ1-1, the V gene TRBV5-4, with a possible D match to TRBD1 (5 bases). V shed 7 bases and J shed 7 bases, with 8 bases lying between them. This CDR3 has 10 amino acids. Germline CDR1 is SGHNT and CDR2 is YYREEE (reference sequence). CDR3 DNA: TGTGCCAGCGGGGGGAATGAAGCTTTCTTT. It translates to CASGGNEAFF.

V and J are TRBV7-8 and TRBJ1-1; D ambiguous. CDR1 and CDR2 (germline): SGHVS, FQNEAQ. The CDR3 extends over 12 amino acids. The V end was cut by 3 bases, the J end by 3 bases, with 5 bases between. The CDR3 region has the DNA TGTGCCAGCAGCTTCCCGGACACTGAAGCTTTCTTT. It codes for CASSFPDTEAFF. The full variable domain, its missing parts supplied by reference TRBV7-8 and TRBJ1-1, is GAGVSQSPRYKVAKRGQDVALRCDPISGHVSLFWYQQALGQGPEFLTYFQNEAQLDKSGLPSDRFFAERPEGSVSTLKIQRTQQEDSAVYLCASSFPDTEAFFGQGTRLTVV.

The genes are TRBV19 and TRBJ1-5; D remains unclear. CDR3 length: 15 amino acids. V lost 9 bases and J 4 bases, leaving 19 bases between the germline ends. Germline assignment: CDR1 LNHDA and CDR2 SQIVND (reference sequence). The CDR3 here is CARRINPFGNQPQHF. CDR3 coding DNA: TGTGCCAGGAGAATTAACCCTTTCGGTAATCAGCCCCAGCATTTT.

The chain has TRBV11-3 and TRBJ2-3; D is possibly TRBD2 (6 bases). Germline values: CDR1 SGHNT, CDR2 YENEEA. The CDR3 length is 16 residues. Trimming shortened V by 2 bases and J by 0 bases, and 12 bases separated the two germline ends. The CDR3 bases are TGTGCCAGCAGCTTAAGGGCGGGGTCTAGCACAGATACGCAGTATTTT. Amino acid sequence: CASSLRAGSSTDTQYF.

V is TRBV6-6 and J is TRBJ2-7; D uncertain. The CDR3 has 13 amino acids. Trimming took off 4 bases at V and 2 bases at J, with 9 bases between the two ends. Germline-derived CDR1 and CDR2 are MNHNY and SVGAGI (reference sequence). CDR3 coding DNA: TGTGCCAGCAGTTCCCCCGAGCCCTACGAGCAGTACGTC. Protein sequence: CASSSPEPYEQYV.

The CDR3 coding sequence is TGTGCCACCTCCAACCCACTAGCGGGGGGTTACAATGAGCAGTTCTTC. This codes for CATSNPLAGGYNEQFF. This sequence joins TRBV24-1 and TRBJ2-1, with 12 bases lining up with TRBD2. V shed 9 bases, J shed 4 bases, and the junction held 9 bases outside the gene matches. This CDR3 has 16 residues. Germline lookup yields CDR1 KGHDR and CDR2 SFDVKD.

The count of this clone is one. J is TRBJ1-3 and V is TRBV19; tentative D call: TRBD1 (6 bases). V lost 7 bases, J lost 0 bases, and 13 bases lay in between. The CDR3 runs 15 residues. The germline V gene encodes CDR1 LNHDA and CDR2 SQIVND (reference sequence). DNA for the CDR3: TGTGCCAGTACTGTGGACAGTTTCTCTGGAAACACCATATATTTT. Translating gives CASTVDSFSGNTIYF.

The chain carries TRBV6-1 and TRBJ2-3, with 8 bases that match TRBD2. Trimming removed 1 base from V and 3 bases from J; junction bases left unmatched: 9. Germline-derived CDR1 and CDR2 are MNHNS and SASEGT. CDR3 length equals 17 residues. CDR3 in DNA: TGTGCCAGCAGTGAAGATTCGCGGGGACTAGTGACAGATACGCAGTATTTT. Protein: CASSEDSRGLVTDTQYF.

The rearrangement joins TRBV2 to TRBJ2-2; maybe TRBD2 (5 bases). Trimming removed 3 bases from V and 2 bases from J, with 7 bases in between. The CDR3 covers 14 residues. Germline CDR1 and CDR2: SNHLY and FYNNEI. The CDR3 DNA sequence: TGTGCCAGCAGTGAGACTACAAACACCGGGGAGCTGTTTTTT. Protein: CASSETTNTGELFF.

The V and J genes are TRBV14 and TRBJ2-3, with D unresolved. Looked up from germline, CDR1 is SGHDN and CDR2 is FVKESK. V lost 1 base to trimming and J lost 14 bases, with 13 bases between them. This CDR3 region has 12 residues. The CDR3 loop is CASSQGPHAAYF. In nucleotides, the CDR3 is TGTGCCAGCAGCCAAGGACCTCACGCAGCGTATTTT.

The chain has TRBV3-1 (or the pseudogene TRBV3-2) and TRBJ1-1; D remains ambiguous. Trimming stripped 0 bases from V and 0 bases from J, with 5 bases between. The germline gives CDR1 LGHDT, CDR2 YNNKEL (reference sequence). The CDR3 length is 14 residues. CDR3 in amino acids: CASSQDGMNTEAFF. For the CDR3, the DNA is TGTGCCAGCAGCCAAGACGGTATGAACACTGAAGCTTTCTTT.

V gene TRBV27 combines with J gene TRBJ1-2, with D uncertain. Per germline, CDR1 MNHEY and CDR2 SMNVEV (reference sequence). Between the trimmed V and J ends, which lost 6 bases and 4 bases, there was a span of 15 bases. The CDR3 runs 14 residues. The CDR3 sequence: CASRLSGRSYGYTF. The CDR3 coding sequence is TGTGCCAGCAGGTTGTCAGGTCGGAGCTATGGCTACACCTTC.

The chain recombines TRBV27 with TRBJ1-2, with D perhaps matching TRBD1 (6 bases). The CDR3 runs to 13 residues. CDR1 is MNHEY, CDR2 SMNVEV, per germline (reference sequence). V shed 3 bases and J shed 4 bases, with 9 bases lying between them. The chain's CDR3 is CASSFGGPYGYTF. The CDR3 DNA sequence: TGTGCCAGCAGTTTTGGGGGGCCCTATGGCTACACCTTC.

The chain carries TRBV14 and TRBJ2-7; weak D call: TRBD1 (6 bases). The length of the CDR3 is 14 residues. Germline V CDR1 and CDR2: SGHDN, FVKESK. With 1 base removed from V and 6 bases from J, the gap between germline ends came to 13 bases. The CDR3 nucleotides read TGTGCCAGCAGCCAAGCAGGGTCCAGGGGCGAGCAGTACGTC. Amino acids: CASSQAGSRGEQYV.

This clone was seen a handful of times. This chain joins TRBV4-3 and TRBJ1-2; perhaps TRBD1 as D (5 bases). Trimming stripped 3 bases from V and 4 bases from J, with 18 bases between. Per the germline V gene, CDR1 is LGHNA and CDR2 is YSLEER. The CDR3 has 16 residues. In DNA, the CDR3 is TGCGCCAGCAGCCAGGACCTCCGGGACTTACTCTATGGCTACACCTTC. The encoded protein is CASSQDLRDLLYGYTF.

This sequence joins TRBV12-5 and TRBJ1-2; TRBD1 matches at 7 bases. The CDR3 runs 16 residues. Looked up from germline, CDR1 is LGHNT and CDR2 is FRNRAP. The trim removed 5 bases at V and 2 bases at J, leaving 11 bases unmatched. The CDR3 DNA reads as TGTGCTAGTGGTCCGGGGGAGGGGGCAATAAACTATGGCTACACCTTC. Its translation: CASGPGEGAINYGYTF.